Below, 11 T cell receptor beta chains from the same sample are listed, as sequenced in a study of blood T cell repertoires in COVID-19. Generated by immunoSEQ multiplex PCR, the TCRdb table keeps only in-frame clones and is missing some. The sample has roughly 200,000 clones; 70% to 90% are singletons. Sequencing was carried out using PBMCs or T cells enriched from blood (not recorded which). The receptor source for this set is a woman in her 30s who had been exposed to COVID-19.

The rearrangement links TRBV7-3 to TRBJ2-3, with unresolved D. V lost 6 bases, J lost 1 base, and 11 bases lay in between. CDR1 and CDR2 from the germline V gene are SGHTA and FQGTGA. The CDR3 loop spans 14 amino acids. CDR3 sequence reads: CASRLFGGTDTQYF. The DNA of the CDR3 is TGTGCCAGCAGGCTTTTTGGAGGCACAGATACGCAGTATTTT. Full variable domain (outside the CDR3, taken from reference TRBV7-3 and TRBJ2-3): GAGVSQTPSNKVTEKGKYVELRCDPISGHTALYWYRQSLGQGPEFLIYFQGTGAADDSGLPNDRFFAVRPEGSVSTLKIQRTERGDSAVYLCASRLFGGTDTQYFGPGTRLTVL.

This clone was counted once. The rearrangement uses TRBV30 and TRBJ1-2; possibly TRBD1 for D (5 bases). This CDR3 spans 14 amino acids. Trimming removed 1 base at V and 0 bases at J, with 9 bases between. CDR1 and CDR2 (germline): GTSNPN, SVGIG (reference sequence). The CDR3: CAWSAGTANYGYTF. The CDR3 nucleotides read TGTGCCTGGAGTGCCGGGACTGCTAACTATGGCTACACCTTC.

This clone was observed a handful of times. This chain joins TRBV24-1 and TRBJ2-7, with a weak D call TRBD2 (6 bases). Germline V lookup: CDR1 KGHDR, CDR2 SFDVKD. V lost 5 bases to trimming and J lost 2 bases, with 18 bases between them. The CDR3 loop spans 16 amino acids. The CDR3 sequence is CATSAARGPGAYEQYF. CDR3 bases: TGTGCCACCAGTGCTGCCCGGGGACCGGGGGCCTACGAGCAGTACTTC.

This chain joins TRBV19 and TRBJ1-2, with 7 bases aligning to TRBD1. CDR3 size: 14 residues. V dropped 1 base and J dropped 3; count of bases not matched to a gene: 2. The germline gives CDR1 LNHDA, CDR2 SQIVND (reference sequence). DNA of the CDR3: TGTGCCAGTAGTATAGGAGGACAGGACTATGGCTACACCTTC. Residues: CASSIGGQDYGYTF.

V is TRBV19 and J is TRBJ1-5; weak D call: TRBD1 (6 bases). CDR1 is LNHDA and CDR2 is SQIVND in the germline V gene (reference sequence). The CDR3 is 15 amino acids. V lost 5 bases and J 3 bases, leaving 14 bases between the germline ends. CDR3 amino acids: CASSALRDNNQPQHF. CDR3 in DNA: TGTGCCAGTAGTGCGCTCCGGGACAACAATCAGCCCCAGCATTTT.

The rearrangement uses TRBV27 and TRBJ2-3; possible D gene TRBD2, 7 bases. Trimming left V 6 bases short and J 10 bases short, with 23 bases between. The CDR3 runs 15 residues. In germline, CDR1 is MNHEY, CDR2 SMNVEV (reference sequence). CDR3 nucleotides: TGTGCCAGCAGGCCCACCACCGGGGGGCGTAAGGCGCAGTATTTT. It encodes CASRPTTGGRKAQYF.

V gene TRBV20-1 combines with J gene TRBJ2-2; D possibly corresponds to TRBD2 (5 bases). In germline, CDR1 is DFQATT, CDR2 SNEGSKA (reference sequence). The V and J ends lost 3 bases and 0 bases respectively, with 8 bases between them. The CDR3 length is 14 residues. The CDR3 DNA reads as TGCAGTGCTAGTAAGAGGGCGAACACCGGGGAGCTGTTTTTT. Its translation is CSASKRANTGELFF.

CDR3 amino acids: CASSEARVGGAISPEAFF. The CDR3 nucleotides read TGTGCCAGCAGTGAAGCGCGAGTAGGGGGCGCCATTTCTCCTGAAGCTTTCTTT. This chain uses TRBV2 with TRBJ1-1, with TRBD1 matching 7 bases. Germline V gene data show CDR1 as SNHLY and CDR2 as FYNNEI. This CDR3 contains 18 residues. V lost 0 bases, J lost 6 bases, and 16 bases stayed unmatched.

V gene TRBV5-8 combines with J gene TRBJ2-2; 8 bases are a match to TRBD1. CDR3 length equals 14 residues. V gave up 8 bases and J gave up 6 bases; unmatched junction bases: 9. Germline values: CDR1 SGHTS, CDR2 YDEGEE. CDR3 sequence (DNA): TGTGCCAGTCGACAGGGGATCTCACCCGGGGAGCTGTTTTTT. Translation: CASRQGISPGELFF.

The V and J genes are TRBV2 and TRBJ1-1, with 7 bases that match TRBD1. CDR1 and CDR2 (germline): SNHLY, FYNNEI. The CDR3 totals 14 residues. With 5 bases clipped from V and 3 bases from J, the junction kept 6 bases outside the gene matches. The CDR3 protein is CASSIDRVYTEAFF. The CDR3 region has the DNA TGTGCCAGCAGTATAGACAGGGTTTACACTGAAGCTTTCTTT.

The genes are TRBV3-1 (or the pseudogene TRBV3-2) and TRBJ1-6; 7 bases match TRBD1. Germline trimming cut 0 bases from V and 7 bases from J; bases unmatched to any gene: 6. This CDR3 region has 16 residues. Germline V lookup: CDR1 LGHDT, CDR2 YNNKEL (reference sequence). CDR3: CASSQDLGQHNSPLHF. DNA of the CDR3: TGTGCCAGCAGCCAAGACCTGGGACAGCACAATTCACCCCTCCACTTT.